The clone carrying this T cell receptor beta chain has ten or more counts. These data belong to a study of T cells in Graves' hyperthyroidism and ophthalmopathy. Germline-derived CDR1 and CDR2 are MDHEN and SYDVKM. V was clipped by 4 bases and J by 1 base; unmatched bases: 4. The CDR3 consists of 15 residues. It was RNA transcripts that yielded the amplified TCR beta CDR3 regions. Primed by the HTBI set, a first-round RT-PCR was run on the TCR CDR3. TCRdb independently ran MiXCR on the multiplex PCR reads; one entry per CDR3 protein. The profile shows approximately 200,000 distinct CDR3 sequences, about 16% of them singletons.

The sequence was obtained from a middle-aged man with Graves' hyperthyroidism. The chain recombines TRBV28 with TRBJ2-3, with 8 bases that match TRBD2. Sequencing used blood. The CDR3 is CASSSRGDGTDTQYF. Written as DNA, the CDR3 is TGTGCCAGCAGTTCGCGGGGGGACGGCACAGATACGCAGTATTTT.